A selection of T cell receptor beta chains follows, all from one sample in a study of T cell responses to AZD1222 COVID-19 vaccine. Generated by immunoSEQ multiplex PCR, the TCRdb table keeps only in-frame clones and is missing some. The sample consists of around 160,000 clones, 92% of them appearing once. Sample: peripheral blood, taken 28 days after the second AZD1222 dose. All receptors come from an adult who received the AZD1222 COVID-19 vaccine. CDR3s include the opening cysteine and the closing phenylalanine or tryptophan. The order of the fields is V gene, D gene, J gene, CDR3 length, CDR3 protein. A D gene is named only where the DNA matches it firmly.

TRBV4-1	.	TRBJ1-4	15	CASSQEVGSGEKLFF
TRBV6-1	.	TRBJ1-2	15	CASSEEEGGRYGYTF
TRBV2	TRBD1	TRBJ1-2	14	CASSEDREVGGYTF
TRBV5-1	.	TRBJ2-7	14	CASSIGPGSDEQYF
TRBV29-1	.	TRBJ1-1	14	CSVENPLGSTEAFF
TRBV11-1	.	TRBJ1-2	13	CASSRPGGYGYTF
TRBV7-9	.	TRBJ2-5	14	CASREQEIQETQYF
TRBV18	.	TRBJ1-2	16	CASSPRRFQVLDGYTF
TRBV28	TRBD1	TRBJ2-1	15	CASRTGQGPYNEQFF
TRBV27	.	TRBJ1-5	15	CASSSGPYSNQPQHF
TRBV7-2	TRBD1	TRBJ1-2	15	CASSRGTGANYGYTF
TRBV7-2	.	TRBJ1-1	13	CASSLGATGGGFF
TRBV5-6	.	TRBJ1-1	14	CASSLGVGNTEAFF
TRBV10-3	TRBD2	TRBJ2-1	17	CAIRGGQRESTYNEQFF
TRBV4-2	TRBD2	TRBJ2-3	18	CASSQDSPALAGTDTQYF
TRBV5-6	.	TRBJ1-5	14	CASSLSFANQPQHF
TRBV7-2	TRBD1	TRBJ1-4	13	CASSSGQGLQLFF
TRBV4-2	.	TRBJ2-1	15	CASSQVAGAPHEQFF
TRBV3-1/TRBV3-2	.	TRBJ1-1	14	CASSQDRVSPEAFF
TRBV5-1	TRBD1	TRBJ2-7	15	CASSPGQGWTYEQYF
TRBV7-9	TRBD1	TRBJ2-3	15	CASSSGTGSTDTQYF
TRBV4-2	TRBD2	TRBJ2-1	16	CASSQVLAGEGNEQFF
TRBV6-5	.	TRBJ2-3	12	CASSRSTDTQYF
TRBV28	TRBD2	TRBJ2-5	14	CASSPGGGRETQYF
TRBV6-2/TRBV6-3	TRBD2	TRBJ2-3	15	CASSLTSGNTDTQYF
TRBV6-5	TRBD2	TRBJ2-1	16	CASSWGLAGAYNEQFF
TRBV13	TRBD2	TRBJ2-3	18	CASSPGTSGGAGVDTQYF
TRBV6-5	TRBD1	TRBJ1-2	14	CASGQDRPPYGYTF
TRBV4-2	.	TRBJ1-2	13	CASSQDTWAGYTF
TRBV5-6	.	TRBJ1-2	14	CASSLNRGTYGYTF
TRBV7-2	TRBD1	TRBJ1-6	15	CASSPRDRGVSPLHF
TRBV2	.	TRBJ2-7	13	CASSELVGYEQYF
TRBV2	TRBD2	TRBJ2-1	16	CASSGSGARVYNEQFF
TRBV7-2	TRBD1	TRBJ1-4	16	CASSLETGTGTGKLFF
TRBV3-1/TRBV3-2	.	TRBJ1-4	14	CASSPSWGDEKLFF
TRBV5-5	.	TRBJ1-3	15	CASSGDRLSGNTIYF
TRBV11-2	TRBD1	TRBJ1-2	12	CASSRQGDLNTF
TRBV7-9	.	TRBJ2-7	13	CASSPRVSYEQYF
TRBV7-9	.	TRBJ1-2	16	CASSREPLSKNYGYTF
TRBV7-2	.	TRBJ2-2	11	CASSSSRELFF
TRBV30	.	TRBJ2-3	13	CAWSAIPSDTQYF
TRBV27	.	TRBJ1-5	13	CASSHDRREPQHF
TRBV5-4	.	TRBJ2-1	11	CASSFPGEQFF
TRBV27	.	TRBJ2-3	16	CASSLSRSVPPDTQYF
TRBV4-1	TRBD2	TRBJ2-1	17	CASSQEPGGSSYNEQFF
TRBV2	.	TRBJ2-7	14	CASSEGALDYEQYF
TRBV5-1	TRBD2	TRBJ2-5	13	CASSLGSGETQYF
TRBV4-3	TRBD2	TRBJ2-7	13	CASSQTGEGQQYF
TRBV5-6	.	TRBJ2-7	14	CASSLNRVRYEQYF
TRBV28	.	TRBJ1-3	12	CASSRNGNTIYF
TRBV7-2	.	TRBJ2-2	14	CASSPIMDTGELFF
TRBV27	.	TRBJ2-5	14	CASSLLAGEETQYF
TRBV7-9	TRBD1	TRBJ1-1	15	CASSQGQGVNTEAFF
TRBV28	TRBD1	TRBJ1-1	14	CASSTDRVHTEAFF
TRBV29-1	TRBD1	TRBJ2-5	14	CSVRRSGQQETQYF